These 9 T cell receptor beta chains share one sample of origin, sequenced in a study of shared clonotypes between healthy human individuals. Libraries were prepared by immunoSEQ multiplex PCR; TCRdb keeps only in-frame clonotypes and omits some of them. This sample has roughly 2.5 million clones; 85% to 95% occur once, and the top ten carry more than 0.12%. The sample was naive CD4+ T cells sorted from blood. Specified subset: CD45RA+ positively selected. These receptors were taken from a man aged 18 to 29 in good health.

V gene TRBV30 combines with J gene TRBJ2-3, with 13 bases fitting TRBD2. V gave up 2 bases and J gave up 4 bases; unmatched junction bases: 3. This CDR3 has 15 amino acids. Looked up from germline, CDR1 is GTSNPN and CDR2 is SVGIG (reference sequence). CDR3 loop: CAWSKLAGGPDTQYF. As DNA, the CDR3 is TGTGCCTGGAGTAAACTAGCGGGAGGGCCAGATACGCAGTATTTT.

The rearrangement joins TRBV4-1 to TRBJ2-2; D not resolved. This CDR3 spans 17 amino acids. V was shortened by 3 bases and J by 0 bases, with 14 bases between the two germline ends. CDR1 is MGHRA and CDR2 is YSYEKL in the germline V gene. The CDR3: CASSQGRARSNTGELFF. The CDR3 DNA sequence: TGCGCCAGCAGCCAGGGCCGGGCCAGATCGAACACCGGGGAGCTGTTTTTT.

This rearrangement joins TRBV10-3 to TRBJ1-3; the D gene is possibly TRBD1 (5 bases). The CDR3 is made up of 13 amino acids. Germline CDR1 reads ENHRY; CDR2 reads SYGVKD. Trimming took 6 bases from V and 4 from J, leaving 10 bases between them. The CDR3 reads CAIRGAGGNTIYF. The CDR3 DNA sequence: TGTGCCATCAGAGGTGCAGGGGGAAACACCATATATTTT.

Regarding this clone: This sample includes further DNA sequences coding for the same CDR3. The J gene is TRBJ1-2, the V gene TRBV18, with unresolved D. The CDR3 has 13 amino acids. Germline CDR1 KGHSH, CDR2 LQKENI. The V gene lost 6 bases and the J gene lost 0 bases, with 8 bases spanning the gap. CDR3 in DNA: TGTGCCAGCTCCCCAGGCGCTAACTATGGCTACACCTTC. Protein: CASSPGANYGYTF. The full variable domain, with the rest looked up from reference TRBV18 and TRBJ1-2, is NAGVMQNPRHLVRRRGQEARLRCSPMKGHSHVYWYRQLPEEGLKFMVYLQKENIIDESGMPKERFSAEFPKEGPSILRIQQVVRGDSAAYFCASSPGANYGYTFGSGTRLTVV.

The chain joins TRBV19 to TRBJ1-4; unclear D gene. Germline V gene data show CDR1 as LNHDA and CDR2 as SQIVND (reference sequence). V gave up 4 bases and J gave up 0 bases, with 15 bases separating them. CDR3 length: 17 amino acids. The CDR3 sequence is CASSTPQRSPTNEKLFF. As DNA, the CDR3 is TGTGCCAGTAGTACCCCCCAGAGAAGTCCAACTAATGAAAAACTGTTTTTT.

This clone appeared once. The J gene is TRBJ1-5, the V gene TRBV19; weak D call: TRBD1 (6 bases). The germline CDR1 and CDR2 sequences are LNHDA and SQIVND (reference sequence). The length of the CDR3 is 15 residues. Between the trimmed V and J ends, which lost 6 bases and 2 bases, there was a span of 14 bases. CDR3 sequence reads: CASSPQGMGNQPQHF. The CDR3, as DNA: TGTGCCAGTAGCCCACAGGGAATGGGCAATCAGCCCCAGCATTTT. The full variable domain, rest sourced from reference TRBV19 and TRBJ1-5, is DGGITQSPKYLFRKEGQNVTLSCEQNLNHDAMYWYRQDPGQGLRLIYYSQIVNDFQKGDIAEGYSVSREKKESFPLTVTSAQKNPTAFYLCASSPQGMGNQPQHFGDGTRLSIL.

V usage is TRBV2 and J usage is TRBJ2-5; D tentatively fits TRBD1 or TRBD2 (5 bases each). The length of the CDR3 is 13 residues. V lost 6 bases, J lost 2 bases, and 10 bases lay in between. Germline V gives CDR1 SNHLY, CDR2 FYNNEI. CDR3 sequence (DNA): TGTGCCAGCAGGGGGGACGCACAAGAGACCCAGTACTTC. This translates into CASRGDAQETQYF. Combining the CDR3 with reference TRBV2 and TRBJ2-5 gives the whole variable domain EPEVTQTPSHQVTQMGQEVILRCVPISNHLYFYWYRQILGQKVEFLVSFYNNEISEKSEIFDDQFSVERPDGSNFTLKIRSTKLEDSAMYFCASRGDAQETQYFGPGTRLLVL.

For the CDR3, the DNA is TGTGCCAGCGTCGAGGGGACAGGGGTACACACTGAAGCTTTCTTT. Translation gives CASVEGTGVHTEAFF. This sequence joins TRBV2 and TRBJ1-1; 10 bases are a match to TRBD1. V gave up 8 bases and J gave up 3 bases; unmatched junction bases: 9. The CDR3 consists of 15 residues. Germline values: CDR1 SNHLY, CDR2 FYNNEI.

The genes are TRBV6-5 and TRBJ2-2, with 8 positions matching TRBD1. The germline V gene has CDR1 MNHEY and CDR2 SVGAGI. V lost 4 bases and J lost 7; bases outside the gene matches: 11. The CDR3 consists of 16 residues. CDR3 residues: CASSSRTGKVGGELFF. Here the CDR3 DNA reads TGTGCCAGCAGTTCCCGGACAGGGAAGGTCGGCGGGGAGCTGTTTTTT.